The T cell receptor (beta chain) under discussion was sequenced for a study of naive and memory T cell subsets. Germline V gene sequence: CDR1 MGHDK, CDR2 SYGVNS. Trimming cost V 4 bases and J 5 bases, with 17 bases left between them. The CDR3 is 15 amino acids. This clonotype has at least ten counts. The library had UMIs added by 3' ligation of an oligonucleotide to TCR cDNA. Ligated cDNA underwent four rounds of PCR with nested alpha and beta constant region primers and SP2. Reverse transcription of blood and skin TCR RNA was primed at alpha and beta constant regions. TCRdb reanalysed the 5' RACE reads using MiXCR and keeps one entry per CDR3 protein. This sample has more than 45,000 distinct CDR3 sequences, with approximately 7.2% found just once.

The J gene is TRBJ1-1, the V gene TRBV25-1; D may be TRBD1 (5 bases). This TCR came from a male donor in good health. CDR3 residues: CASSGQGRVFTEAFF. The CDR3 DNA sequence: TGTGCCAGCAGTGGTCAGGGACGAGTATTTACTGAAGCTTTCTTT.